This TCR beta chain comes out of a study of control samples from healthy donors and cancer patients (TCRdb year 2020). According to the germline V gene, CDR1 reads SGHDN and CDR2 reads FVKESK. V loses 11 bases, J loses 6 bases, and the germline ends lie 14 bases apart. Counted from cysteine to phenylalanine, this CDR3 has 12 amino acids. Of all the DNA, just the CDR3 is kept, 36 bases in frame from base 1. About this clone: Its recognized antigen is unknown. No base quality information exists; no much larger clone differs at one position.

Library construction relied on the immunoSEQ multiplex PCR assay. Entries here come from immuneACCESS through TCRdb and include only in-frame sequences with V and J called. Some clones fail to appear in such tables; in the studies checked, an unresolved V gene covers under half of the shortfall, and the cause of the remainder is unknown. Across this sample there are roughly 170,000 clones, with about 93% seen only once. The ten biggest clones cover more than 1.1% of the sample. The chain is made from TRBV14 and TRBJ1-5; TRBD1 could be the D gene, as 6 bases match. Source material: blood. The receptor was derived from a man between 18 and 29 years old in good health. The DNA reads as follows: TGTGCCTGTGAGGCGGGGGCTCAGCCCCAGCATTTT. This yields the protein CACEAGAQPQHF.